The 30 T cell receptor beta chains below come from one sample, sequenced in a study of blood T cells in healthy people across ages (dated by TCRdb to between 2015 and 2017). Preparation of the library involved 5' RACE. This sample was sequenced with an Illumina HiSeq 2500. A second roughly 7 to 11 cycle PCR used a sample-barcoded 5' primer and a J-beta primer mix. TCRdb trimmed public reads at Q25 via fastp, called clones via MiXCR and kept in-frame beta chains. Entries are consolidated by CDR3 protein sequence, retaining the most common genes and DNA. The sample table contains about 730,000 distinct CDR3 sequences; only one count was recorded for about 42% of them. The ten largest clones represent less than 25% of the sample. Sequenced: blood. All receptors come from a woman aged 55-69 years in good health.

The chain couples TRBV7-6 to TRBJ2-4; no firm D call. TRBJ2-7 explains the end of the DNA better; the J call may be wrong. Germline V gene lookup returns CDR1 SGHVS and CDR2 FNYEAQ. The CDR3 spans 15 residues. DNA of the CDR3: TGTGCCAGCAGCCAACGCCAAGGCACGACCTACGAGCAGTACTTC. Translating it yields CASSQRQGTTYEQYF.

This clonotype was counted between two and nine times. The CDR3 sequence: CASSAPGGYEQYF. The DNA of the CDR3 is TGTGCCAGCAGTGCCCCGGGGGGGTACGAGCAGTACTTC. J is TRBJ2-5 and V is TRBV25-1; 8 bases agree with TRBD2. The better agreement between TRBJ2-7 and the DNA end casts doubt on the J call. Germline V gene sequence: CDR1 MGHDK, CDR2 SYGVNS. The CDR3 contains 13 residues.

This clonotype showed up just a few times. This chain connects TRBV20-1 to TRBJ2-1; 8 nucleotides align to TRBD2. The CDR3 totals 14 residues. CDR1 DFQATT and CDR2 SNEGSKA come from the germline V gene (reference sequence). V was pared by 2 bases and J by 8 bases, with 8 bases of the junction left unmatched. In DNA form, the CDR3 reads TGCAGTGCTAGACCGGGGGGGTTTCCTCATGAGCAGTTCTTC. Its translation is CSARPGGFPHEQFF.

The rearrangement links TRBV2 to TRBJ1-1, with D tentatively TRBD1 (6 bases). The CDR3 loop spans 15 amino acids. The V end lost 4 bases, the J end lost 1 base, and 13 bases lay between the germline ends. The V gene's germline CDR1 is SNHLY and CDR2 FYNNEI. CDR3 nucleotide sequence: TGTGCCAGCAGTGCTAACAGGGCGACGAACACTGAAGCTTTCTTT. Its protein product is CASSANRATNTEAFF. Using reference TRBV2 and TRBJ1-1 for the parts outside the CDR3, the full variable domain is EPEVTQTPSHQVTQMGQEVILRCVPISNHLYFYWYRQILGQKVEFLVSFYNNEISEKSEIFDDQFSVERPDGSNFTLKIRSTKLEDSAMYFCASSANRATNTEAFFGQGTRLTVV.

This clonotype was observed a single time. This chain joins TRBV7-9 and TRBJ1-2; D ambiguous. V shed 0 bases and J shed 2 bases, with 10 bases lying between them. CDR3 length equals 15 residues. From germline, CDR1 is SEHNR and CDR2 FQNEAQ (reference sequence). The CDR3 DNA reads as TGTGCCAGCAGCTTAGCGAGTGGCAAGAACTATGGCTACACCTTC. Its translation is CASSLASGKNYGYTF.

The chain combines TRBV6-1 with TRBJ2-3; 7 nucleotides align to TRBD2. The germline gives CDR1 MNHNS, CDR2 SASEGT. V shed 6 bases, J shed 0 bases, and the junction held 9 bases outside the gene matches. The CDR3 has 16 amino acids. The CDR3 sequence is CASSPPGLGSTDTQYF. CDR3 bases: TGTGCCAGCAGCCCCCCAGGACTAGGGAGCACAGATACGCAGTATTTT.

This clonotype was seen once. The genes are TRBV4-3 and TRBJ2-4, with D uncertain. CDR1 is LGHNA, CDR2 YSLEER, per germline. Between the trimmed V and J ends, which lost 0 bases and 1 base, there was a span of 7 bases. The CDR3 covers 15 residues. The CDR3 region is CASSQDRMAKNIQYF. CDR3 nucleotide sequence: TGCGCCAGCAGCCAAGACAGGATGGCCAAAAACATTCAGTACTTC.

The chain combines TRBV5-1 with TRBJ1-2; 10 nucleotides match TRBD1. Germline CDR1 is SGHRS and CDR2 is YFSETQ. Losses at the gene ends were 4 bases for V and 8 bases for J; bases not matched to a gene: 8. The CDR3 spans 14 residues. The CDR3 DNA is TGCGCCAGCAGCACGGGGACAGGGGACCTCGGCTACACCTTC. Translating it yields CASSTGTGDLGYTF.

As to this clonotype: A much larger clone lies one base from this, so it may be a read error. The chain carries TRBV29-1 and TRBJ2-1; D perhaps matches TRBD1 (7 bases). The CDR3 runs 16 residues. CDR1 is SQVTM, CDR2 ANQGSEA, per germline. V gave up 6 bases and J gave up 4 bases, with 22 bases separating them. CDR3 nucleotide sequence: TGCAGCGTCTTCCACGCGGGACAGACAAAATACAATGAGCAGTTCTTC. This encodes CSVFHAGQTKYNEQFF.

The sample holds a few counts of this clonotype. The chain couples TRBV6-5 to TRBJ2-6; tentatively, D is TRBD2 (6 bases). Trimming stripped 0 bases from V and 3 bases from J, with 9 bases between. There are 16 residues in the CDR3. Germline V lookup: CDR1 MNHEY, CDR2 SVGAGI. CDR3: CASSYSGGSGANVLTF. The CDR3 coding sequence is TGTGCCAGCAGTTACTCTGGAGGGAGTGGGGCCAACGTCCTGACTTTC.

The chain recombines TRBV27 with TRBJ2-7; 7 bases are shared with TRBD2. The V gene's germline CDR1 is MNHEY and CDR2 SMNVEV (reference sequence). The V gene end was trimmed by 4 bases and the J gene end by 7 bases; junction bases not matched to a gene: 16. This CDR3 spans 16 amino acids. CDR3 bases: TGTGCCAGCAGTTCCACTCCTAGCGGTCAGTACAATGAGCAGTACTTC. Protein product: CASSSTPSGQYNEQYF.

The rearrangement uses TRBV15 and TRBJ2-3, with TRBD1 matching over 8 bases. Germline V gene data show CDR1 as LNHNV and CDR2 as YYDKDF (reference sequence). The CDR3 is 16 amino acids. Losses at the gene ends were 0 bases for V and 3 bases for J; bases not matched to a gene: 5. The CDR3 DNA is TGTGCCACCAGCAGAGAGGCAGGGGGCTCAACAGATACGCAGTATTTT. Protein sequence: CATSREAGGSTDTQYF.

This clonotype was seen only a few times. The chain employs TRBV7-9 and TRBJ2-7; no definite D call. Germline loops: CDR1 SEHNR, CDR2 FQNEAQ (reference sequence). Deletions cut 5 bases from V and 0 bases from J, with 11 bases between. The CDR3 is 14 amino acids. The CDR3 DNA reads as TGTGCCAGCAGCCTGTCGGGCTACTCCTACGAGCAGTACTTC. This codes for CASSLSGYSYEQYF.

This clonotype was picked up many times. The gene calls are TRBV28 and TRBJ2-7, with 9 bases matching TRBD1. Unmatched junction bases numbered 5, after V lost 5 bases and J lost 3 bases. CDR3 length equals 14 residues. Germline V CDR1 and CDR2: MDHEN, SYDVKM. CDR3: CASSGTTGGYEQYF. Here the CDR3 DNA reads TGTGCCAGCAGTGGAACGACAGGGGGCTACGAGCAGTACTTC. The variable domain in full, with the rest retrieved from reference TRBV28 and TRBJ2-7, is DVKVTQSSRYLVKRTGEKVFLECVQDMDHENMFWYRQDPGLGLRLIYFSYDVKMKEKGDIPEGYSVSREKKERFSLILESASTNQTSMYLCASSGTTGGYEQYFGPGTRLTVT.

This clonotype was seen only a few times. This rearrangement joins TRBV10-3 to TRBJ2-1, with 9 bases that match TRBD2. Germline assignment: CDR1 ENHRY and CDR2 SYGVKD. This CDR3 region has 14 residues. J was trimmed by 6 bases and V by 7 bases; bases with no gene match: 7. This CDR3 reads CAINRGLAINEQFF. CDR3 bases: TGTGCCATCAATCGCGGACTAGCGATCAATGAGCAGTTCTTC.

The chain recombines TRBV18 with TRBJ1-6; 10 bases line up with TRBD1. J gave up 6 bases and V 6 bases, and 8 bases lay outside the gene matches. The germline CDR1 and CDR2 sequences are KGHSH and LQKENI. The CDR3 runs to 16 residues. The CDR3 DNA reads TGTGCCAGCTCGACGGGACAGGGGCCCGTTAATTCACCCCTCCACTTT. Encoded protein: CASSTGQGPVNSPLHF.

The J gene is TRBJ2-7, the V gene TRBV28; tentatively, D is TRBD1 or TRBD2 (6 bases each). The CDR3 is 13 amino acids. Germline V CDR1 and CDR2: MDHEN, SYDVKM. CDR3 loop: CLASGGGSYEQYF. Here the CDR3 DNA reads TGTTTGGCGTCCGGAGGGGGATCCTACGAGCAGTACTTC.

V gene TRBV27 combines with J gene TRBJ2-5, with D perhaps TRBD2 (6 bases). V was trimmed by 5 bases and J by 4 bases, leaving 14 bases between them. This CDR3 is 14 amino acids long. CDR1 and CDR2 (germline): MNHEY, SMNVEV (reference sequence). CDR3 sequence reads: CASSLQGGGETQYF. For the CDR3, the DNA is TGTGCCAGCAGTCTCCAGGGAGGAGGAGAGACCCAGTACTTC.

The gene calls are TRBV9 and TRBJ2-3; 7 bases line up with TRBD2. The CDR3 extends over 17 amino acids. V shed 0 bases and J 2 bases; nucleotides not matched to a gene: 9. CDR1 SGDLS and CDR2 YYNGEE come from the germline V gene. The CDR3: CASSVARGSGYTDTQYF. The DNA of the CDR3 is TGTGCCAGCAGCGTAGCTCGGGGTAGCGGGTACACAGATACGCAGTATTTT.

The chain employs TRBV7-9 and TRBJ2-7, with 8 bases fitting TRBD2. The CDR3 is 14 residues long. The trim removed 6 bases at V and 4 bases at J, leaving 8 bases unmatched. Germline CDR1 reads SEHNR; CDR2 reads FQNEAQ (reference sequence). CDR3 amino acids: CASSTSGLYYEQYF. Written as DNA, the CDR3 is TGTGCCAGCAGTACTAGCGGACTTTATTACGAGCAGTACTTC.

This clonotype has a single count. Given a much more abundant clone one base away, this may be a read error. The V call is TRBV12-3 or TRBV12-4, the J call TRBJ2-3; D is unclear. This CDR3 is built from 12 residues. CDR3 sequence: CASSNTPDMQYF. For the CDR3, the DNA is TGTGCCAGCAGTAACACTCCAGATATGCAGTATTTT.

J is TRBJ2-7 and V is TRBV5-6; D possibly corresponds to TRBD2 (6 bases). The ends were cut back, 7 bases at V and 1 base at J, with 12 bases in the middle. CDR1 SGHDT and CDR2 YYEEEE come from the germline V gene. This CDR3 comprises 13 residues. In DNA form, the CDR3 reads TGTGCCAGCGCCCATGGGGGGTCCTACGAGCAGTACTTC. As protein: CASAHGGSYEQYF.

A note on this clonotype: A single base separates this from a much larger clone, so it may be a read error. The chain employs TRBV7-3 and TRBJ2-5; D possibly corresponds to TRBD2 (6 bases). The length of the CDR3 is 14 residues. Germline CDR1 reads SGHTA; CDR2 reads FQGTGA. The CDR3 loop is CAGRPQGGQETQYF. CDR3 sequence (DNA): TGTGCCGGCAGACCTCAAGGAGGGCAAGAGACCCAGTACTTC.

The chain recombines TRBV29-1 with TRBJ2-3; 7 nucleotides agree with TRBD1. The CDR3 spans 16 residues. CDR1 is SQVTM, CDR2 ANQGSEA, per germline. The V and J ends lost 0 bases and 3 bases, in that order; junction bases with no gene match: 9. The CDR3 bases are TGCAGCGTTGAAGATGAGCACAGGGGAGAAACAGATACGCAGTATTTT. Amino acid sequence: CSVEDEHRGETDTQYF.

This chain connects TRBV20-1 to TRBJ2-5; D gene uncertain. Trimming pared 3 bases from V and 2 bases from J, leaving 4 bases between. The CDR3 is 11 residues long. Germline assignment: CDR1 DFQATT and CDR2 SNEGSKA (reference sequence). The CDR3: CSASGQETQYF. In nucleotides, the CDR3 is TGCAGTGCTAGCGGTCAAGAGACCCAGTACTTC.

The chain joins TRBV5-1 to TRBJ1-5; D is perhaps TRBD1 (6 bases). CDR3 length: 14 residues. Looked up from germline, CDR1 is SGHRS and CDR2 is YFSETQ. V was shortened by 4 bases and J by 4 bases, with 12 bases between the two germline ends. The CDR3 nucleotides read TGCGCCAGCAGCACCGGGACACCAAATCAGCCCCAGCATTTT. Its protein is CASSTGTPNQPQHF.

V is TRBV7-9 and J is TRBJ1-6; TRBD1 might be the D (5 bases). Germline CDR1 is SEHNR and CDR2 is FQNEAQ (reference sequence). The CDR3 has 16 residues. The ends were cut back, 5 bases at V and 4 bases at J, with 15 bases in the middle. The CDR3 nucleotides read TGTGCCAGCAGCAGAGGGGAAGGATTTTATAATTCACCCCTCCACTTT. It specifies CASSRGEGFYNSPLHF.

V and J are TRBV18 and TRBJ2-5; D tentatively fits TRBD1 or TRBD2 (5 bases each). Germline lookup yields CDR1 KGHSH and CDR2 LQKENI. The CDR3 runs to 14 residues. V lost 4 bases and J lost 2, with 11 bases in between. The CDR3 sequence is CASSQRGSQETQYF. In DNA, the CDR3 is TGTGCCAGCTCACAGAGGGGTTCGCAAGAGACCCAGTACTTC.

This chain uses TRBV20-1 with TRBJ1-2, with D unclear. Germline CDR1 and CDR2: DFQATT and SNEGSKA (reference sequence). The CDR3 loop spans 15 amino acids. The V gene lost 2 bases and the J gene lost 1 base, with 14 bases spanning the gap. Here the CDR3 reads CSARSGGRFNYGYTF. The CDR3 coding sequence is TGCAGTGCTAGATCGGGCGGCCGCTTTAACTATGGCTACACCTTC.

In the case of this clonotype: This may arise from a read error, as a much more abundant clone is one base away. This sequence joins TRBV7-3 and TRBJ2-3, with D tentatively TRBD2 (5 bases). Trimming removed 1 base at V and 0 bases at J, with 5 bases between. The germline gives CDR1 SGHTA, CDR2 FQGTGA. The CDR3 runs to 14 residues. The CDR3 coding sequence is TGTGCCAGCAGCTTAAGGACTAGCACAGATACGCAGTATTTT. It encodes CASSLRTSTDTQYF.